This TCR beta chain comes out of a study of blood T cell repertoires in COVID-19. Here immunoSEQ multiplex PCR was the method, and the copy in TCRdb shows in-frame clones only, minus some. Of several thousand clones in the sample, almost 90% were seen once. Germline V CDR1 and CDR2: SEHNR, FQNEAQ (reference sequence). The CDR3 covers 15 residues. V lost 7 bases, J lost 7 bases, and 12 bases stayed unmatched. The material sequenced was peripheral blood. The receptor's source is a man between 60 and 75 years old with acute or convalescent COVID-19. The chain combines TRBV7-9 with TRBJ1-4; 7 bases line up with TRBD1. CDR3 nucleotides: TGTGCCAGCACACCACGACAGGGTGGAAGTGAAAAACTGTTTTTT. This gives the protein CASTPRQGGSEKLFF.